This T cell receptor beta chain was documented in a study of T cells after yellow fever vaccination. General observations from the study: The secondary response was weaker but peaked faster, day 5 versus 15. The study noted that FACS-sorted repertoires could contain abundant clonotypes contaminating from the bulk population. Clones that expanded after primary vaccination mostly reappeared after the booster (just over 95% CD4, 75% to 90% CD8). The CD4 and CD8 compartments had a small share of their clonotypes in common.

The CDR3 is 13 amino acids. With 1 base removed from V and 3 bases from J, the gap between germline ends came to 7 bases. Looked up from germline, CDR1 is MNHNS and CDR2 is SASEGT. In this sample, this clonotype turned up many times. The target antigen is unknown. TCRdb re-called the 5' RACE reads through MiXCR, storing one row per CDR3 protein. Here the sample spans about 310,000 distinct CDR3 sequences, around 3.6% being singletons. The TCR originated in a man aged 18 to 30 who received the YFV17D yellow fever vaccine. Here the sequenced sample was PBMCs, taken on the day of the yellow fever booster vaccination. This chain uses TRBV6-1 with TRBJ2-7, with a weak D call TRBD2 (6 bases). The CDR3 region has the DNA TGTGCCAGCAGTGAAGTAGCGGTCTACGAGCAGTACGTC. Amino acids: CASSEVAVYEQYV.